The TCR beta chain under discussion was sequenced for a study of Graves' ophthalmopathy and Graves' hyperthyroidism. No donor had other autoimmune disease, uncontrolled infection, pregnancy or lactation. Diagnosis was based on clinical symptoms, serum thyroxine, TRAb, thyroid ultrasound and orbital computed tomography. It was from about 10 ml of fresh peripheral blood that the PBMCs came. Study observations and caveats: Prediction of ophthalmopathy progression reached 70.59% sensitivity and 72% to 75% specificity.

For repertoire sequencing, the TCR beta CDR3 regions were amplified from RNA transcripts. The authors performed first-round RT-PCR with HTBI primers and then a second-round multiplex PCR. TCRdb reprocessed the multiplex PCR reads with MiXCR, giving one entry per CDR3 protein. The sample lists 500,000 to 700,000 distinct CDR3 sequences, 20% to 25% occurring once. This CDR3 comprises 14 residues. V was pared by 7 bases and J by 7 bases, with 17 bases between. This clonotype was picked up many times. Its antigen is not identified. The TCR sequence derives from a woman aged 18-29 years with stable Graves' hyperthyroidism. Some clones in this sample may be carry-over from other donors' samples. Sequenced material: peripheral blood. V gene TRBV12-3 or TRBV12-4 combines with J gene TRBJ1-5, with TRBD1 as a possible D gene (6 bases). This chain's CDR3 is CASTLGGGLQPQHF. In nucleotides, the CDR3 is TGTGCCAGCACCCTGGGCGGGGGGCTCCAGCCCCAGCATTTT.